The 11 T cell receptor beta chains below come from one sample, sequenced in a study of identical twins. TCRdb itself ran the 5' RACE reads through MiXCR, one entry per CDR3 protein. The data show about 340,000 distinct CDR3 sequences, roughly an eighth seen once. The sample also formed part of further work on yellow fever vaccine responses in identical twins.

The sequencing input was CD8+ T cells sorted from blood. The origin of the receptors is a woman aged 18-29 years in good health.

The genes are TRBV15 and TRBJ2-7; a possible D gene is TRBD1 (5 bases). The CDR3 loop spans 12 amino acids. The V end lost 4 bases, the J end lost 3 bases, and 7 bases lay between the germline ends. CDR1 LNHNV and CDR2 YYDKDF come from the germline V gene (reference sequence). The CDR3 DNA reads TGTGCCACCAGCACAGGGAACTACGAGCAGTACTTC. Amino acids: CATSTGNYEQYF.

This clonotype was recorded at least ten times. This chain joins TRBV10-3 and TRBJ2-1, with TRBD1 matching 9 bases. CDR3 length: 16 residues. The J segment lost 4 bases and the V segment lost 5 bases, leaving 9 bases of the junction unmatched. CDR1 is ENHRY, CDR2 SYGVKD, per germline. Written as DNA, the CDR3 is TGTGCCATCAGTCTAGGTGGACAGGGGTCTTACAATGAGCAGTTCTTC. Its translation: CAISLGGQGSYNEQFF.

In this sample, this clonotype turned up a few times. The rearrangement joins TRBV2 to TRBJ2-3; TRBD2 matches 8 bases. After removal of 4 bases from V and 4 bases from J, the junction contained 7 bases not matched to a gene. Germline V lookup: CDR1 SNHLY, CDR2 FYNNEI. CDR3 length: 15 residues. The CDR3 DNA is TGTGCCAGCAGTGTGTGGACGGGAGGGTCAGATACGCAGTATTTT. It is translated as CASSVWTGGSDTQYF.

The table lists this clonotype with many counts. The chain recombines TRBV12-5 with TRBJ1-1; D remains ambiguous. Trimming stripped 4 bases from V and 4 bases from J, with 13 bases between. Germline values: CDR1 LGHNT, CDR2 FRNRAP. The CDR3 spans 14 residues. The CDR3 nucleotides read TGTGCTAGTGGTTCCCCACCGAGAATCACTGAAGCTTTCTTT. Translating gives CASGSPPRITEAFF.

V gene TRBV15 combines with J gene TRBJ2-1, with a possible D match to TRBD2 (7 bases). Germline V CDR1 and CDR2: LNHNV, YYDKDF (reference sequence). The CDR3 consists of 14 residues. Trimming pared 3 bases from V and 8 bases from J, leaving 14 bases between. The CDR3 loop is CATSSLGGGYEQFF. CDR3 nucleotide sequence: TGTGCCACCAGCAGCCTAGGGGGGGGCTATGAGCAGTTCTTC.

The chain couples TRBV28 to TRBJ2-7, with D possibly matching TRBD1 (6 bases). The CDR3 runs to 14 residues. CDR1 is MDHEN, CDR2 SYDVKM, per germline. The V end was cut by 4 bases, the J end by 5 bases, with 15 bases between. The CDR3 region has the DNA TGTGCCAGCAGTTCGGGCAGGGACACCCACGAGCAGTACGTC. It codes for CASSSGRDTHEQYV.

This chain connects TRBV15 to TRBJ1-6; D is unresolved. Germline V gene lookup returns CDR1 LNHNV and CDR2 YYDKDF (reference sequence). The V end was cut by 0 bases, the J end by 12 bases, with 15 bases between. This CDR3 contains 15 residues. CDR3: CATSRDRVGHLPLHF. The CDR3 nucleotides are TGTGCCACCAGCAGAGATCGGGTTGGGCATTTACCCCTCCACTTT. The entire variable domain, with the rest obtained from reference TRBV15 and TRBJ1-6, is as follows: DAMVIQNPRYQVTQFGKPVTLSCSQTLNHNVMYWYQQKSSQAPKLLFHYYDKDFNNEADTPDNFQSRRPNTSFCFLDIRSPGLGDTAMYLCATSRDRVGHLPLHFGNGTRLTVT.

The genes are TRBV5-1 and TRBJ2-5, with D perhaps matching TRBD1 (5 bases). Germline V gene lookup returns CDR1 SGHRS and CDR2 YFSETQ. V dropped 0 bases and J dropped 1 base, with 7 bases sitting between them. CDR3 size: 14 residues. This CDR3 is CASSLEQAQETQYF. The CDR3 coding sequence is TGCGCCAGCAGCTTGGAACAGGCCCAAGAGACCCAGTACTTC.

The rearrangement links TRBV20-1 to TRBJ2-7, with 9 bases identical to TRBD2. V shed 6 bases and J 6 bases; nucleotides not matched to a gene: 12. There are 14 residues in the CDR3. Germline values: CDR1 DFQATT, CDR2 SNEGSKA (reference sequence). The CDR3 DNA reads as TGCAGTGCGCCGACTAGCGGACATTCCACCGAGCAGTACTTC. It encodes CSAPTSGHSTEQYF.

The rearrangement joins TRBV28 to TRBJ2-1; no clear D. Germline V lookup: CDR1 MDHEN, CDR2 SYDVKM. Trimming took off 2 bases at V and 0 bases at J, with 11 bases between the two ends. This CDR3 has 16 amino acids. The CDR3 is CASSLPLGNSYNEQFF. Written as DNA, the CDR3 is TGTGCCAGCAGTTTACCCCTGGGGAACTCCTACAATGAGCAGTTCTTC. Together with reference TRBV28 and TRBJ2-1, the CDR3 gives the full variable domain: DVKVTQSSRYLVKRTGEKVFLECVQDMDHENMFWYRQDPGLGLRLIYFSYDVKMKEKGDIPEGYSVSREKKERFSLILESASTNQTSMYLCASSLPLGNSYNEQFFGPGTRLTVL.

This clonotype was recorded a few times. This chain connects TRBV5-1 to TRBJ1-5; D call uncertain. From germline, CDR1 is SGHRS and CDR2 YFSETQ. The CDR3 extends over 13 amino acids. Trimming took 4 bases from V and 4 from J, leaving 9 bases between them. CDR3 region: CASSKLPNQPQHF. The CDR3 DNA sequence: TGCGCCAGCAGCAAACTGCCAAATCAGCCCCAGCATTTT.